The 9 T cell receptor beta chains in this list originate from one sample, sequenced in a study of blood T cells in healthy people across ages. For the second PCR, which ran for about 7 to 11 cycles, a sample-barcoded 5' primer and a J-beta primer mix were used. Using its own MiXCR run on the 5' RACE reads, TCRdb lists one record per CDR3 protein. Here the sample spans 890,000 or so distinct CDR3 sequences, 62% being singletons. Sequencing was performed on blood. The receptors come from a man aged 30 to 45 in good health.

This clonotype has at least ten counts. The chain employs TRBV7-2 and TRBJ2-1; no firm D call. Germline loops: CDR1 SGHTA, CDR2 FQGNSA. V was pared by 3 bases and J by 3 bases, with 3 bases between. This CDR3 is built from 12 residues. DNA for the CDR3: TGTGCCAGCAGCTTGCTCTACAATGAGCAGTTCTTC. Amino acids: CASSLLYNEQFF.

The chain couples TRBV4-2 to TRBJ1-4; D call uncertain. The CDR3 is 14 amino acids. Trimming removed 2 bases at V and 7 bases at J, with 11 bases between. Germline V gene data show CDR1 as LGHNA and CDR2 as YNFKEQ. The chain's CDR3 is CASSQSTGSEKLFF. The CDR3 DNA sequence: TGTGCCAGCAGCCAATCCACCGGAAGTGAAAAACTGTTTTTT.

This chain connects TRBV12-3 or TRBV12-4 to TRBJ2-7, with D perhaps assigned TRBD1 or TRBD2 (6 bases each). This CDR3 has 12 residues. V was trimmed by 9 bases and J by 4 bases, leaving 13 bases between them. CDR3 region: CASRGSGYEQYF. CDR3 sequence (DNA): TGTGCCAGTAGGGGGAGCGGGTACGAGCAGTACTTC.

The CDR3, as DNA: TGTGCCAGCACCCAGGGGGTAGAAAACATTCAGTACTTC. Translated: CASTQGVENIQYF. This chain connects TRBV28 to TRBJ2-4; 7 bases are shared with TRBD1. CDR3 size: 13 residues. The trim removed 7 bases at V and 5 bases at J, leaving 5 bases unmatched. In germline, CDR1 is MDHEN, CDR2 SYDVKM.

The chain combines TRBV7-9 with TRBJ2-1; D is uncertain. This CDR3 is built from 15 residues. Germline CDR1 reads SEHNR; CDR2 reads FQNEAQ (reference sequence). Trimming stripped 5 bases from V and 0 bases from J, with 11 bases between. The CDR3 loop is CASSPLGDSYNEQFF. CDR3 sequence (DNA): TGTGCCAGCAGCCCTTTGGGCGACTCCTACAATGAGCAGTTCTTC. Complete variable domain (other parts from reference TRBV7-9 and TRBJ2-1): DTGVSQNPRHKITKRGQNVTFRCDPISEHNRLYWYRQTLGQGPEFLTYFQNEAQLEKSRLLSDRFSAERPKGSFSTLEIQRTEQGDSAMYLCASSPLGDSYNEQFFGPGTRLTVL.

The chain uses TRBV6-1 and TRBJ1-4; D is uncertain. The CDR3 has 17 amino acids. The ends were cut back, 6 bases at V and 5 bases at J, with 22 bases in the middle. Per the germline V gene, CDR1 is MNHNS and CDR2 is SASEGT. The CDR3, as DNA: TGTGCCAGCAGGGGCCCCCAGACCGGGCCAAAGAATGAAAAACTGTTTTTT. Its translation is CASRGPQTGPKNEKLFF.

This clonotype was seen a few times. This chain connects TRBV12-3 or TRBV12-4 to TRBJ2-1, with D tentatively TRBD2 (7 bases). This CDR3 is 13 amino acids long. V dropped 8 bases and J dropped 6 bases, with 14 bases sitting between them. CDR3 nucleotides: TGTGCCAGCCACATTGCGGGGGCCAATGAGCAGTTCTTC. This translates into CASHIAGANEQFF.

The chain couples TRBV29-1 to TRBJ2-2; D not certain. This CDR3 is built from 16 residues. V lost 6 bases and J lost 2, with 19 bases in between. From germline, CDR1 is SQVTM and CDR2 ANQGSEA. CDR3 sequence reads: CSVPDKSENNTGELFF. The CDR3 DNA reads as TGCAGCGTACCTGACAAAAGTGAGAATAACACCGGGGAGCTGTTTTTT.

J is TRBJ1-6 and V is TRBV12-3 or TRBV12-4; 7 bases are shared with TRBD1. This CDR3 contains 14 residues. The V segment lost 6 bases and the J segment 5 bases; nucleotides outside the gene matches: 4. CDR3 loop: CASSADRHNSPLHF. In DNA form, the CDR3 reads TGTGCCAGCAGCGCGGACAGGCATAATTCACCCCTCCACTTT.